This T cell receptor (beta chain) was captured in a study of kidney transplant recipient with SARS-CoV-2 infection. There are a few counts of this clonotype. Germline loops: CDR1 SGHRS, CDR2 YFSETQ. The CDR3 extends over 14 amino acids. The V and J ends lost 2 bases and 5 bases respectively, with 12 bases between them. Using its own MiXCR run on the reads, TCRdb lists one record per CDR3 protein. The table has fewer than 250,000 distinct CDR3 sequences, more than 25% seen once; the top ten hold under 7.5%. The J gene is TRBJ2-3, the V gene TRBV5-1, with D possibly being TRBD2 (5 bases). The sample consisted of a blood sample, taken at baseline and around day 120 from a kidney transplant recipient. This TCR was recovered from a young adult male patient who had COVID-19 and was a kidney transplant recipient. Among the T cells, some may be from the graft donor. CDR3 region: CASSLGGYGDTQYF. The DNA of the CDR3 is TGCGCCAGCAGCTTAGGAGGATACGGAGATACGCAGTATTTT.